Shown below are 29 T cell receptor beta chains from a single sample sequenced in a study of blood T cells in healthy people across ages (dated by TCRdb to between 2015 and 2017). The library was obtained by 5' RACE. Instrument used: Illumina HiSeq 2500. A second PCR of roughly 7 to 11 cycles was performed with a sample-barcoded 5' primer and a J-beta primer mix. In TCRdb, the public reads were trimmed at Q25 with fastp and aligned with MiXCR, with productive beta chains retained. Entries are consolidated by CDR3 protein sequence, retaining the most common genes and DNA. The sample table lists roughly 1,100,000 distinct CDR3 sequences, approximately 26% of them with a count of one. About 0.8% of the sample is held by the ten biggest clonotypes. These data also formed part of another study, on T cells of mothers and their children.

The source material was blood. The receptors stem from a girl aged 2-10 years in good health.

This clonotype was recorded only once. The rearrangement joins TRBV15 to TRBJ2-3, with 10 nucleotides matching TRBD2. Germline CDR1 LNHNV, CDR2 YYDKDF (reference sequence). V dropped 1 base and J dropped 2; count of bases not matched to a gene: 3. CDR3 size: 16 residues. The chain's CDR3 is CATSRGLAGDTDTQYF. For the CDR3, the DNA is TGTGCCACCAGCAGAGGTCTAGCGGGAGACACAGATACGCAGTATTTT. Variable domain in full (rest from reference TRBV15 and TRBJ2-3): DAMVIQNPRYQVTQFGKPVTLSCSQTLNHNVMYWYQQKSSQAPKLLFHYYDKDFNNEADTPDNFQSRRPNTSFCFLDIRSPGLGDTAMYLCATSRGLAGDTDTQYFGPGTRLTVL.

The V and J genes are TRBV5-6 and TRBJ1-4, with TRBD1 as a possible D gene (5 bases). Looked up from germline, CDR1 is SGHDT and CDR2 is YYEEEE. The V gene lost 4 bases and the J gene lost 1 base, with 8 bases spanning the gap. The CDR3 loop spans 14 amino acids. DNA for the CDR3: TGTGCCAGCAGCCGGGACCTAACTAATGAAAAACTGTTTTTT. The encoded protein is CASSRDLTNEKLFF.

This clonotype came up a few times. This chain uses TRBV12-3 or TRBV12-4 with TRBJ2-7; D might be TRBD2 (5 bases). Trimming took 7 bases from V and 3 from J, leaving 19 bases between them. The CDR3 is 15 residues long. CDR3 residues: CASTTHLASYYEQYF. Here the CDR3 DNA reads TGTGCCAGCACCACCCACCTAGCCAGCTACTACGAGCAGTACTTC.

This chain links TRBV7-8 with TRBJ1-4; D is unresolved. The CDR3 runs to 17 residues. In germline, CDR1 is SGHVS, CDR2 FQNEAQ. V gave up 1 base and J gave up 2 bases, with 14 bases separating them. CDR3 DNA sequence: TGTGCCAGCAGCTTAGTCCCCCTCGGAGGGACTAATGAAAAACTGTTTTTT. Translating gives CASSLVPLGGTNEKLFF.

The V gene is TRBV7-3, the J gene TRBJ2-1; D gene ambiguous. The CDR3 covers 14 residues. V shed 2 bases and J shed 8 bases, with 13 bases lying between them. CDR1 is SGHTA, CDR2 FQGTGA, per germline. CDR3: CASSLDGGNDEQFF. CDR3 sequence (DNA): TGTGCCAGCAGCTTAGATGGTGGTAACGATGAGCAGTTCTTC.

This clonotype has more than one count but fewer than ten. The chain is built from TRBV3-1 and TRBJ2-3; a weak D match, TRBD2 (5 bases). Germline values: CDR1 LGHDT, CDR2 YNNKEL (reference sequence). V was trimmed by 1 base and J by 4 bases, leaving 12 bases between them. CDR3 length equals 15 residues. The DNA of the CDR3 is TGTGCCAGCAGCCAAGGAGCGGTTCCGGCAGATACGCAGTATTTT. This encodes CASSQGAVPADTQYF.

The rearrangement joins TRBV7-9 to TRBJ2-6, with D possibly TRBD1 on 5 matching bases. The germline gives CDR1 SEHNR, CDR2 FQNEAQ (reference sequence). This CDR3 region has 16 residues. V was clipped by 2 bases and J by 0 bases, with 8 bases between them. CDR3 protein: CASSLLTGSGANVLTF. In DNA form, the CDR3 reads TGTGCCAGCAGCTTATTAACAGGCTCTGGGGCCAACGTCCTGACTTTC.

This clonotype came up a few times. The gene calls are TRBV28 and TRBJ2-6, with D perhaps being TRBD1 or TRBD2 (5 bases each). The V gene's germline CDR1 is MDHEN and CDR2 SYDVKM. V was pared by 4 bases and J by 1 base, with 14 bases between. The CDR3 extends over 17 amino acids. The CDR3 DNA sequence: TGTGCCAGCAGTTCCGGGACGGCGACTTCTGGGGCCAACGTCCTGACTTTC. Its protein is CASSSGTATSGANVLTF.

A remark on this clonotype: This could be a read error, since a much larger clone is one nucleotide away. CDR3 DNA sequence: TGCGCCGGCAGCGGGGGCGGGACAGGTGTAGATGAGCAGTTCTTC. Translating gives CAGSGGGTGVDEQFF. This sequence joins TRBV4-1 and TRBJ2-1; either TRBD1 or TRBD2 may fit D (8 bases each). The CDR3 has 15 amino acids. The germline CDR1 and CDR2 sequences are MGHRA and YSYEKL.

The chain is built from TRBV7-2 and TRBJ2-5; 9 bases are shared with TRBD2. The V segment lost 2 bases and the J segment 5 bases; nucleotides outside the gene matches: 15. The CDR3 has 18 residues. Germline CDR1 SGHTA, CDR2 FQGNSA. The CDR3 spells CASSLRVGGSGRWETQYF. CDR3 sequence (DNA): TGTGCCAGCAGCTTAAGGGTCGGTGGTAGCGGGAGATGGGAGACCCAGTACTTC.

This clonotype was observed a handful of times. This sequence joins TRBV9 and TRBJ2-2; D is perhaps TRBD1 or TRBD2 (6 bases each). CDR1 is SGDLS, CDR2 YYNGEE, per germline. The CDR3 consists of 16 residues. V dropped 0 bases and J dropped 4 bases, with 13 bases sitting between them. The CDR3 region is CASSVEEGGFTGELFF. The CDR3 DNA sequence: TGTGCCAGCAGCGTAGAGGAGGGGGGATTCACCGGGGAGCTGTTTTTT.

V usage is TRBV5-1 and J usage is TRBJ1-2; tentative D call: TRBD1 (6 bases). The V end was cut by 4 bases, the J end by 1 base, with 11 bases between. The germline V gene encodes CDR1 SGHRS and CDR2 YFSETQ. The CDR3 is made up of 14 amino acids. The CDR3 DNA reads TGCGCCAGCAGCACCGGACAGATTAACTATGGCTACACCTTC. Protein product: CASSTGQINYGYTF.

This chain uses TRBV6-2 or TRBV6-3 with TRBJ2-1, with D hard to call. V lost 5 bases and J 4 bases, leaving 15 bases between the germline ends. The CDR3 consists of 15 residues. Germline CDR1 MNHEY, CDR2 SVGEGT. The CDR3 bases are TGTGCCAGCAGTACCGCCGGGCAGGTGTACAATGAGCAGTTCTTC. It encodes CASSTAGQVYNEQFF.

This clonotype was detected only a few times. The chain joins TRBV7-6 to TRBJ2-2, with a tentative D call TRBD1 (5 bases). Germline lookup yields CDR1 SGHVS and CDR2 FNYEAQ. Trimming pared 7 bases from V and 8 bases from J, leaving 14 bases between. This CDR3 spans 13 amino acids. The CDR3 protein is CASILESGGELFF. The CDR3 DNA reads as TGTGCCAGCATTCTAGAATCAGGGGGGGAGCTGTTTTTT.

This sequence joins TRBV7-2 and TRBJ2-5, with TRBD2 matching 8 bases. The last part of the DNA fits TRBJ2-7 better; the J call may be wrong. CDR1 and CDR2 from the germline V gene are SGHTA and FQGNSA. CDR3 length: 15 amino acids. CDR3 amino acids: CASSLEASGPHEQYF. CDR3 nucleotide sequence: TGTGCCAGCAGCTTAGAGGCTAGCGGGCCCCACGAGCAGTACTTC.

The genes are TRBV12-3 or TRBV12-4 and TRBJ2-7, with 7 bases identical to TRBD2. The CDR3 totals 11 residues. With V trimmed by 8 bases and J by 5 bases, 3 bases remained unmatched. The CDR3 is CASLSGNEQYF. CDR3 sequence (DNA): TGTGCCAGCTTAAGCGGGAACGAGCAGTACTTC.

The rearrangement uses TRBV3-1 and TRBJ2-3; D perhaps matches TRBD1 (6 bases). CDR3 size: 12 residues. V lost 1 base to trimming and J lost 11 bases, with 10 bases between them. Germline assignment: CDR1 LGHDT and CDR2 YNNKEL (reference sequence). The CDR3 reads CASSQVGARQYF. The DNA of the CDR3 is TGTGCCAGCAGCCAAGTGGGGGCGAGGCAGTATTTT.

This clonotype occurred many times. V gene TRBV3-1 combines with J gene TRBJ2-7, with D perhaps matching TRBD1 or TRBD2 (5 bases each). V lost 0 bases, J lost 0 bases, and 9 bases lay in between. The CDR3 is 15 residues long. In germline, CDR1 is LGHDT, CDR2 YNNKEL (reference sequence). CDR3 DNA sequence: TGTGCCAGCAGCCAAGAGGCAGGGAGCTCCTACGAGCAGTACTTC. It encodes CASSQEAGSSYEQYF.

This clonotype was recorded a few times. The V and J genes are TRBV12-3 or TRBV12-4 and TRBJ2-1; 7 bases match TRBD1. Gene TRBJ2-7 matches the end of the DNA better, so the J call may be wrong. The CDR3 contains 15 residues. CDR3 region: CASSSPRDRTYEQYF. The CDR3, as DNA: TGTGCCAGCAGTTCACCCCGGGACAGAACCTACGAGCAGTACTTC.

This chain connects TRBV27 to TRBJ1-6; maybe TRBD1 (5 bases). Germline V gene lookup returns CDR1 MNHEY and CDR2 SMNVEV (reference sequence). Between the trimmed V and J ends, which lost 5 bases and 8 bases, there was a span of 19 bases. The CDR3 sequence is 16 residues long. Here the CDR3 DNA reads TGTGCCAGCAGTCCGCTCGGGGCAAGCCTAGATTCACCCCTCCACTTT. As protein: CASSPLGASLDSPLHF.

This chain connects TRBV28 to TRBJ2-1; 11 bases are a match to TRBD2. The germline gives CDR1 MDHEN, CDR2 SYDVKM. This CDR3 region has 14 residues. Unmatched junction bases numbered 3, after V lost 4 bases and J lost 7 bases. The CDR3 nucleotides read TGTGCCAGCAGTTCTAGCGGGAGGTTTAATGAGCAGTTCTTC. Encoded protein: CASSSSGRFNEQFF.

The table lists this clonotype with a few counts. The chain combines TRBV10-3 with TRBJ2-7; TRBD1 might be the D (6 bases). This CDR3 is built from 13 residues. The germline V gene has CDR1 ENHRY and CDR2 SYGVKD. The V gene lost 3 bases and the J gene lost 6 bases, with 12 bases spanning the gap. CDR3 region: CAISEAGEGEQYF. The DNA of the CDR3 is TGTGCCATCAGTGAAGCAGGGGAAGGCGAGCAGTACTTC.

This clonotype was seen more than once but under ten times. The chain recombines TRBV28 with TRBJ2-4; no clear D gene. This CDR3 has 15 amino acids. The V end was cut by 1 base, the J end by 0 bases, with 7 bases between. Germline V lookup: CDR1 MDHEN, CDR2 SYDVKM. The chain's CDR3 is CASSLLGVAKNIQYF. The CDR3 bases are TGTGCCAGCAGTTTATTAGGCGTAGCCAAAAACATTCAGTACTTC.

The V and J genes are TRBV6-1 and TRBJ2-7; D remains unclear. The CDR3 extends over 13 amino acids. The V gene lost 7 bases and the J gene lost 5 bases, with 15 bases spanning the gap. Germline loops: CDR1 MNHNS, CDR2 SASEGT. CDR3 amino acids: CASTIGTRDEQYF. CDR3 sequence (DNA): TGTGCCAGCACTATAGGAACCCGGGACGAGCAGTACTTC.

Note on this clonotype: Mismatch with germline at one junction end may stem from a read error. V usage is TRBV5-4 and J usage is TRBJ2-1, with D possibly called TRBD1 or TRBD2 (5 bases each). CDR1 and CDR2 (germline): SGHNT, YYREEE (reference sequence). The CDR3 covers 16 residues. In DNA form, the CDR3 reads TGTGCCAGCAGCCCAAATGTTGGGGGAAACTACGATGAGCAGTTCTTC. This codes for CASSPNVGGNYDEQFF.

The chain carries TRBV20-1 and TRBJ1-1; possibly TRBD1 for D (5 bases). The CDR3 is made up of 14 amino acids. With 1 base removed from V and 1 base from J, the gap between germline ends came to 10 bases. Looked up from germline, CDR1 is DFQATT and CDR2 is SNEGSKA (reference sequence). The CDR3 DNA reads as TGCAGTGCTAGAGTGCAGGGTCAGAACACTGAAGCTTTCTTT. Residues: CSARVQGQNTEAFF.

The chain joins TRBV3-1 to TRBJ2-7, with a possible D match to TRBD1 (5 bases). The CDR3 extends over 14 amino acids. V lost 3 bases, J lost 4 bases, and 13 bases lay in between. Germline lookup yields CDR1 LGHDT and CDR2 YNNKEL (reference sequence). DNA for the CDR3: TGTGCCAGCAGCCACTTTATGCAGGGTTACGAGCAGTACTTC. Its protein is CASSHFMQGYEQYF.

The V gene is TRBV9, the J gene TRBJ2-5; 9 nucleotides line up with TRBD1. The junction had 11 bases not matched to a gene; V was cut back by 4 bases and J by 4 bases. The CDR3 runs to 16 residues. In germline, CDR1 is SGDLS, CDR2 YYNGEE. CDR3 amino acids: CASSPDGTGYGETQYF. Here the CDR3 DNA reads TGTGCCAGCAGCCCCGACGGGACAGGGTATGGAGAGACCCAGTACTTC.

This clonotype came up a few times. The CDR3 spells CASSTVATNEKLFF. CDR3 coding DNA: TGTGCCAGCTCGACAGTTGCAACTAATGAAAAACTGTTTTTT. This sequence joins TRBV7-8 and TRBJ1-4; D is perhaps TRBD1 (5 bases). Trimming shortened V by 8 bases and J by 0 bases, and 10 bases separated the two germline ends. Germline CDR1 reads SGHVS; CDR2 reads FQNEAQ. The CDR3 length is 14 residues.